This T cell receptor beta chain was profiled in a study of blood T cell repertoires in COVID-19. Study context: The cDNA or gDNA used as material had been derived from T cells, B-cell-depleted T cells, or PBMCs.

Data came from immunoSEQ multiplex PCR; TCRdb stores just in-frame clones and leaves some out. The sample carries 140,000 to 150,000 clones, around 87% recorded once. Sequenced input: PBMCs or T cells enriched from blood (not recorded which). This clonotype was sampled from a man aged 55 to 69 who had recovered from COVID-19.

The CDR3 nucleotides read TGTGCCAGCAGCCATACCGGGACAGTCCCCTACGAGCAGTACTTC. It specifies CASSHTGTVPYEQYF. The J gene is TRBJ2-7, the V gene TRBV3-1 (or the pseudogene TRBV3-2); TRBD1 matches 7 bases. V was pared by 3 bases and J by 2 bases, with 7 bases of the junction left unmatched. Germline V gene data show CDR1 as LGHDT and CDR2 as YNNKEL (reference sequence). CDR3 size: 15 residues.